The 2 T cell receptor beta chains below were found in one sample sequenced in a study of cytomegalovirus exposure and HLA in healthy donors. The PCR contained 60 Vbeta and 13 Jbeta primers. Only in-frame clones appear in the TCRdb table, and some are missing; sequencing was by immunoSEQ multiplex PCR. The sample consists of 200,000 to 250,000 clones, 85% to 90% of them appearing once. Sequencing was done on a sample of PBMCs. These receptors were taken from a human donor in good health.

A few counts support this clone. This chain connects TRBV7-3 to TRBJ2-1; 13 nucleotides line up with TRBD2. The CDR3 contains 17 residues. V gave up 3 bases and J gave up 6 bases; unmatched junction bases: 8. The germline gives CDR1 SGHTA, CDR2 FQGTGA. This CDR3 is CASSFLTLAGGPNEQFF. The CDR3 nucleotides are TGTGCCAGCAGCTTTTTGACACTAGCGGGAGGGCCCAATGAGCAGTTCTTC. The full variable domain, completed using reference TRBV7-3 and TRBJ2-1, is GAGVSQTPSNKVTEKGKYVELRCDPISGHTALYWYRQSLGQGPEFLIYFQGTGAADDSGLPNDRFFAVRPEGSVSTLKIQRTERGDSAVYLCASSFLTLAGGPNEQFFGPGTRLTVL.

CDR3 coding DNA: TGTGCCAGCAGGTCCATGACAGGGAACCGGGATCCCCTCTACGAGCAGTACTTC. Protein product: CASRSMTGNRDPLYEQYF. The chain links TRBV28 to TRBJ2-7; 7 bases are shared with TRBD1. The CDR3 consists of 18 residues. The V gene's germline CDR1 is MDHEN and CDR2 SYDVKM. The V segment lost 6 bases and the J segment 3 bases; nucleotides outside the gene matches: 20.